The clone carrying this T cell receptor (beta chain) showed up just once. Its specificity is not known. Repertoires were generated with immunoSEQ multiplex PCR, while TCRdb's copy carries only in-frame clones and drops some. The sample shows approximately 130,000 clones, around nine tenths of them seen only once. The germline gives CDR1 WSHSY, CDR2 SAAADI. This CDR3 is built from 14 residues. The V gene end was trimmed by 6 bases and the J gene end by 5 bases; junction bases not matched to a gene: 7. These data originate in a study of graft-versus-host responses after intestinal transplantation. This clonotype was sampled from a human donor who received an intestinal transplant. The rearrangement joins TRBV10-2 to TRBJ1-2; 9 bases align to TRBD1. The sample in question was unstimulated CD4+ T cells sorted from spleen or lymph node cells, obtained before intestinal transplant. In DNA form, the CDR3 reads TGCGCCAGCAGGTCCGGGACAGGGACATATGGCTACACCTTC. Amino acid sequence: CASRSGTGTYGYTF.